These 7 T cell receptor beta chains were all obtained from the same sample, sequenced in a study of B cell selection in AIRE deficiency. The sorted conventional CD4 T cells were gated as CD4+CD127+. The method was immunoSEQ multiplex PCR; TCRdb's version includes in-frame clones alone and lacks a portion of them. There are some 25,000 clones in the sample; around 97% occur only once, and roughly 0.2% lies in the top ten. The sequenced sample consisted of conventional CD4+ T cells sorted from PBMCs. Every receptor here comes from a human donor with AIRE deficiency.

This clone was seen only once. The rearrangement uses TRBV7-8 and TRBJ2-3; D possibly corresponds to TRBD2 (6 bases). Between the trimmed V and J ends, which lost 5 bases and 1 base, there was a span of 16 bases. This CDR3 has 16 residues. The germline V gene encodes CDR1 SGHVS and CDR2 FQNEAQ. The CDR3: CASSDSHASGTDTQYF. CDR3 bases: TGTGCCAGCAGCGACAGCCACGCTAGCGGCACAGATACGCAGTATTTT.

The V and J genes are TRBV2 and TRBJ2-3; 10 bases are a match to TRBD2. Germline V gene sequence: CDR1 SNHLY, CDR2 FYNNEI. V shed 4 bases, J shed 8 bases, and the junction held 9 bases outside the gene matches. CDR3 length equals 15 residues. Written as DNA, the CDR3 is TGTGCCAGCAGTGTTGGGGCTAGCGGGAGAGGTACGCAGTATTTT. This gives the protein CASSVGASGRGTQYF.

This sequence joins TRBV19 and TRBJ2-1; D is tentatively TRBD1 or TRBD2 (6 bases each). Germline V lookup: CDR1 LNHDA, CDR2 SQIVND (reference sequence). Trimming took 1 base from V and 0 from J, leaving 10 bases between them. This CDR3 comprises 16 residues. The CDR3 nucleotides are TGTGCCAGTAGTATAGGCGGGACATCCTCCTACAATGAGCAGTTCTTC. It translates to CASSIGGTSSYNEQFF.

V usage is TRBV28 and J usage is TRBJ2-1; 11 positions agree with TRBD2. V shed 7 bases and J 8 bases; nucleotides not matched to a gene: 13. Germline CDR1 reads MDHEN; CDR2 reads SYDVKM. This CDR3 is 16 amino acids long. Written as DNA, the CDR3 is TGTGCCAGCATAGGGGCTAGCGGGGGGTTAAGGTATGAGCAGTTCTTC. It is translated as CASIGASGGLRYEQFF.

This chain connects TRBV6-9 to TRBJ1-2; 8 nucleotides agree with TRBD1. Germline CDR1 is MNHGY and CDR2 is SVAAGI. The ends lost 5 bases at V and 4 bases at J; junction bases unmatched: 9. CDR3 length: 15 residues. CDR3 DNA sequence: TGTGCCAGCAGTCGATCGAACAGGGGGGCCTATGGCTACACCTTC. It translates to CASSRSNRGAYGYTF.

This chain connects TRBV6-5 to TRBJ2-1; D is undetermined. Germline CDR1 MNHEY, CDR2 SVGAGI. V gave up 6 bases and J gave up 5 bases, with 5 bases separating them. This CDR3 comprises 11 residues. CDR3 nucleotide sequence: TGTGCCAGCAGCCACAACAATGAGCAGTTCTTC. Its translation: CASSHNNEQFF.

CDR3 region: CAWSRGLGVSGANVLTF. CDR3 sequence (DNA): TGTGCCTGGAGTCGAGGGTTAGGGGTCTCTGGGGCCAACGTCCTGACTTTC. The V call is TRBV30, the J call TRBJ2-6; either TRBD1 or TRBD2 may fit D (5 bases each). The V and J ends lost 2 bases and 0 bases respectively, with 14 bases between them. CDR1 GTSNPN and CDR2 SVGIG come from the germline V gene (reference sequence). CDR3 length equals 17 residues.